These 21 T cell receptor beta chains were sequenced from one sample in a study of cytomegalovirus exposure and HLA in healthy donors. Generated by immunoSEQ multiplex PCR, the TCRdb table keeps only in-frame clones and is missing some. Of about 130,000 clones listed, 90% are singletons. Input material: PBMCs. The source is a woman aged 30 to 39 in good health and CMV-seropositive.

This clone was seen only once. This rearrangement joins TRBV6-1 to TRBJ2-1; weak D call: TRBD1 (5 bases). Between the trimmed V and J ends, which lost 6 bases and 10 bases, there was a span of 7 bases. CDR1 and CDR2 (germline): MNHNS, SASEGT. The CDR3 runs to 10 residues. The chain's CDR3 is CASRAGEQFF. The CDR3 region has the DNA TGTGCCAGCAGAGCAGGGGAGCAGTTCTTC.

The J gene is TRBJ1-4, the V gene TRBV5-1, with TRBD1 matching 8 bases. From germline, CDR1 is SGHRS and CDR2 YFSETQ. Trimming cost V 5 bases and J 8 bases; bases outside gene matches: 5. This CDR3 is built from 13 residues. The CDR3 spells CASRKTGEEKLFF. CDR3 in DNA: TGCGCCAGCAGGAAGACAGGGGAAGAAAAACTGTTTTTT.

This clone was observed once. The CDR3 sequence: CASSPEHTWTTTSTDTQYF. The CDR3 DNA is TGTGCCAGCAGTCCCGAACACACCTGGACTACCACCAGCACAGATACGCAGTATTTT. V gene TRBV5-6 combines with J gene TRBJ2-3; possibly TRBD2 for D (6 bases). V lost 5 bases and J lost 0, with 25 bases in between. The length of the CDR3 is 19 residues. Germline CDR1 and CDR2: SGHDT and YYEEEE.

The chain recombines TRBV13 with TRBJ2-5; TRBD1 might be the D (6 bases). The germline V gene has CDR1 PRHDT and CDR2 FYEKMQ (reference sequence). The CDR3 is 14 residues long. The V and J ends lost 0 bases and 3 bases respectively, with 8 bases between them. The CDR3 sequence is CASSLGRQEETQYF. The CDR3, as DNA: TGTGCCAGCAGCTTAGGAAGACAGGAAGAGACCCAGTACTTC. The variable domain in full, with the rest retrieved from reference TRBV13 and TRBJ2-5, is AAGVIQSPRHLIKEKRETATLKCYPIPRHDTVYWYQQGPGQDPQFLISFYEKMQSDKGSIPDRFSAQQFSDYHSELNMSSLELGDSALYFCASSLGRQEETQYFGPGTRLLVL.

The genes are TRBV25-1 and TRBJ2-5; D possibly corresponds to TRBD1 (5 bases). CDR1 is MGHDK and CDR2 is SYGVNS in the germline V gene. This CDR3 is 13 amino acids long. Deletions cut 8 bases from V and 3 bases from J, with 13 bases between. CDR3 residues: CASCRGREETQYF. The CDR3 DNA sequence: TGTGCCAGCTGCCGCGGCAGGGAAGAGACCCAGTACTTC.

The rearrangement joins TRBV11-2 to TRBJ2-7; 10 bases line up with TRBD1. The length of the CDR3 is 14 residues. V gave up 6 bases and J gave up 3 bases; unmatched junction bases: 5. CDR1 SGHAT and CDR2 FQNNGV come from the germline V gene. In nucleotides, the CDR3 is TGTGCCAGCAGGTTCCGGGACAGGGGCTACGAGCAGTACTTC. Amino acids: CASRFRDRGYEQYF.

The chain employs TRBV5-4 and TRBJ2-7; 7 bases are shared with TRBD1. Per the germline V gene, CDR1 is SGHNT and CDR2 is YYREEE (reference sequence). J was trimmed by 0 bases and V by 2 bases; bases with no gene match: 2. The length of the CDR3 is 14 residues. The CDR3 DNA reads TGTGCCAGCAGCTTCCCAGGGGGCTCCTACGAGCAGTACTTC. Translating gives CASSFPGGSYEQYF.

The chain carries TRBV11-1 and TRBJ1-6; 7 bases align to TRBD1. J gave up 2 bases and V 4 bases, and 2 bases lay outside the gene matches. The CDR3 has 15 residues. Per germline, CDR1 SGHAT and CDR2 FQDESV (reference sequence). As DNA, the CDR3 is TGTGCCAGCAGCTCCGGGACAGCCTATAATTCACCCCTCCACTTT. It is translated as CASSSGTAYNSPLHF. The full variable domain, completed using reference TRBV11-1 and TRBJ1-6, is EAEVAQSPRYKITEKSQAVAFWCDPISGHATLYWYRQILGQGPELLVQFQDESVVDDSQLPKDRFSAERLKGVDSTLKIQPAELGDSAMYLCASSSGTAYNSPLHFGNGTRLTVT.

This chain connects TRBV9 to TRBJ2-2; 14 bases align to TRBD2. Trimming cost V 3 bases and J 4 bases; bases outside gene matches: 5. CDR3 size: 17 residues. Germline V gene sequence: CDR1 SGDLS, CDR2 YYNGEE. CDR3 sequence: CASSGLTSGGGTGELFF. CDR3 nucleotide sequence: TGTGCCAGCAGCGGACTGACTAGCGGGGGGGGCACCGGGGAGCTGTTTTTT.

The J gene is TRBJ2-1, the V gene TRBV6-1; maybe TRBD2 (6 bases). The V and J ends lost 4 bases and 7 bases respectively, with 14 bases between them. Germline CDR1 reads MNHNS; CDR2 reads SASEGT. The CDR3 is made up of 14 amino acids. The CDR3 DNA follows: TGTGCCAGCAGTGTCGCCGGGAGTGGAAATGAGCAGTTCTTC. Amino acid sequence: CASSVAGSGNEQFF.

The chain is built from TRBV7-3 and TRBJ2-3; D uncertain. Trimming removed 2 bases at V and 0 bases at J, with 9 bases between. This CDR3 spans 15 amino acids. The V gene's germline CDR1 is SGHTA and CDR2 FQGTGA. CDR3 region: CASSLWSTSTDTQYF. In DNA form, the CDR3 reads TGTGCCAGCAGCTTATGGTCTACTAGCACAGATACGCAGTATTTT.

J is TRBJ1-2 and V is TRBV5-1; possibly TRBD1 for D (6 bases). V lost 0 bases, J lost 8 bases, and 8 bases lay in between. The CDR3 runs 12 residues. Germline-derived CDR1 and CDR2 are SGHRS and YFSETQ. CDR3: CASSLDRDGYTF. CDR3 coding DNA: TGCGCCAGCAGCTTGGACAGGGACGGCTACACCTTC. Drawing the rest from reference TRBV5-1 and TRBJ1-2, the complete variable domain is KAGVTQTPRYLIKTRGQQVTLSCSPISGHRSVSWYQQTPGQGLQFLFEYFSETQRNKGNFPGRFSGRQFSNSRSEMNVSTLELGDSALYLCASSLDRDGYTFGSGTRLTVV.

The chain couples TRBV5-4 to TRBJ2-7; 15 bases map to TRBD2. The junction had 15 bases not matched to a gene; V was cut back by 4 bases and J by 4 bases. The CDR3 runs to 19 residues. CDR1 is SGHNT and CDR2 is YYREEE in the germline V gene (reference sequence). CDR3 sequence: CASSPGGLAGGSGVYEQYF. As DNA, the CDR3 is TGTGCCAGCAGCCCGGGGGGACTAGCGGGAGGCAGCGGGGTTTACGAGCAGTACTTC.

The genes are TRBV28 and TRBJ2-7; 8 bases match TRBD1. With V trimmed by 4 bases and J by 0 bases, 5 bases remained unmatched. The CDR3 loop spans 15 amino acids. Germline CDR1 and CDR2: MDHEN and SYDVKM. The CDR3 sequence: CASSSQGAGSYEQYF. The CDR3 nucleotides are TGTGCCAGCAGTTCCCAGGGGGCAGGCTCCTACGAGCAGTACTTC.

Concerning this clone: The junction departs from the called germline gene at one end, perhaps through a read error. The CDR3 bases are TGTGCCAGCAGTCTTAAGGGGCCCCTCTTC. Its protein is CASSLKGPLF. The chain joins TRBV2 to TRBJ2-7, with a tentative D call TRBD1 (5 bases). The V gene's germline CDR1 is SNHLY and CDR2 FYNNEI. CDR3 length: 10 residues.

This rearrangement joins TRBV28 to TRBJ1-5; possible D gene TRBD1, 5 bases. Germline assignment: CDR1 MDHEN and CDR2 SYDVKM. The V and J ends lost 11 bases and 2 bases respectively, with 25 bases between them. This CDR3 region has 17 residues. Here the CDR3 DNA reads TGTGCCCCCCAGATCCCCATTGACAGTGAGGGCAATCAGCCCCAGCATTTT. Translation: CAPQIPIDSEGNQPQHF.

The V and J genes are TRBV28 and TRBJ2-5; D is undetermined. V was trimmed by 3 bases and J by 5 bases, leaving 13 bases between them. The CDR3 is 14 residues long. CDR1 MDHEN and CDR2 SYDVKM come from the germline V gene. The DNA of the CDR3 is TGTGCCAGCAGTTTGCCCCCAGGTTGGGAGACCCAGTACTTC. This sequence encodes CASSLPPGWETQYF.

The chain has TRBV29-1 and TRBJ2-7; D might be TRBD1 (6 bases). Trimming took 2 bases from V and 5 from J, leaving 16 bases between them. This CDR3 comprises 14 residues. Looked up from germline, CDR1 is SQVTM and CDR2 is ANQGSEA. Written as DNA, the CDR3 is TGCAGCGTTGAACTCCAGGGGCGAGGGGACGAGCAGTACTTC. Its protein product is CSVELQGRGDEQYF.

The V call is TRBV10-1, the J call TRBJ2-2; tentative D call: TRBD1 (6 bases). CDR3 length: 18 amino acids. Looked up from germline, CDR1 is WNHNN and CDR2 is SYGVQD (reference sequence). Trimming stripped 0 bases from V and 0 bases from J, with 14 bases between. CDR3 amino acids: CASSESGRGPSNTGELFF. CDR3 in DNA: TGCGCCAGCAGTGAGTCGGGCAGGGGACCATCGAACACCGGGGAGCTGTTTTTT.

The V call is TRBV2, the J call TRBJ2-3; tentatively, D is TRBD1 (6 bases). The V gene's germline CDR1 is SNHLY and CDR2 FYNNEI. The CDR3 runs 15 residues. V was clipped by 0 bases and J by 6 bases, with 13 bases between them. CDR3 sequence (DNA): TGTGCCAGCAGTGAAGCCCGGACGCAGGGGGATACGCAGTATTTT. Translating it yields CASSEARTQGDTQYF.

The V call is TRBV6-6, the J call TRBJ2-7, with D perhaps matching TRBD2 (5 bases). Trimming pared 3 bases from V and 2 bases from J, leaving 11 bases between. Germline V gives CDR1 MNHNY, CDR2 SVGAGI (reference sequence). CDR3 length: 14 amino acids. CDR3 coding DNA: TGTGCCAGCAGTTATTTAGAGGGTCCCTACGAGCAGTACTTC. Its translation is CASSYLEGPYEQYF.